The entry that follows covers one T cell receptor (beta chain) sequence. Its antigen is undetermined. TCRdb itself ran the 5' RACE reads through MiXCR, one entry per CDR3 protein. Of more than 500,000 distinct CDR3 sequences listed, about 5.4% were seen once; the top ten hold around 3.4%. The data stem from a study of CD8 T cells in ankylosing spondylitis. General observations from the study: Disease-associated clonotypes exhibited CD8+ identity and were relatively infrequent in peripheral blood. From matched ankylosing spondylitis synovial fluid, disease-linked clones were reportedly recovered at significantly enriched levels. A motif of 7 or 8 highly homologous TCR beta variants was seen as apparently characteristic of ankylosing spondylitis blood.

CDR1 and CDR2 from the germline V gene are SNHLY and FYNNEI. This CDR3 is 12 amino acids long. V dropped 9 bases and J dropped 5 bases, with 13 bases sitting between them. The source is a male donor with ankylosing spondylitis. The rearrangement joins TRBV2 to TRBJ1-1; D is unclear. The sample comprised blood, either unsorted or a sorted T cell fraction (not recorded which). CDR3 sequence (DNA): TGTGCCAGGACCAAAGGGAGAACTGAAGCTTTCTTT. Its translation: CARTKGRTEAFF. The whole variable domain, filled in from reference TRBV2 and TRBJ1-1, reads EPEVTQTPSHQVTQMGQEVILRCVPISNHLYFYWYRQILGQKVEFLVSFYNNEISEKSEIFDDQFSVERPDGSNFTLKIRSTKLEDSAMYFCARTKGRTEAFFGQGTRLTVV.